This TCR beta chain was documented in a study of OX40 agonist ivuxolimab in advanced cancers. Clones were sequenced by immunoSEQ multiplex PCR, and TCRdb holds only the in-frame ones, with some missing. Of about 73,000 clones in the sample, about 85% are singletons; the top ten hold about 0.66%. On this clone itself: One end of the junction varies from germline; a read error may be responsible.

CDR3 size: 12 residues. Germline CDR1 KGHSH, CDR2 LQKENI. This specimen was CD4+ or CD8+ T cells sorted from blood, taken in a trial of the OX40 agonist ivuxolimab. The receptor's source is an adult with an advanced solid tumor such as melanoma, head and neck, liver or kidney cancer. V is TRBV18 and J is TRBJ1-2; D gene unclear. CDR3 region: CASSTDRVGALF. The CDR3 bases are TGTGCCAGCTCAACAGACCGAGTTGGAGCTCTCTTC.